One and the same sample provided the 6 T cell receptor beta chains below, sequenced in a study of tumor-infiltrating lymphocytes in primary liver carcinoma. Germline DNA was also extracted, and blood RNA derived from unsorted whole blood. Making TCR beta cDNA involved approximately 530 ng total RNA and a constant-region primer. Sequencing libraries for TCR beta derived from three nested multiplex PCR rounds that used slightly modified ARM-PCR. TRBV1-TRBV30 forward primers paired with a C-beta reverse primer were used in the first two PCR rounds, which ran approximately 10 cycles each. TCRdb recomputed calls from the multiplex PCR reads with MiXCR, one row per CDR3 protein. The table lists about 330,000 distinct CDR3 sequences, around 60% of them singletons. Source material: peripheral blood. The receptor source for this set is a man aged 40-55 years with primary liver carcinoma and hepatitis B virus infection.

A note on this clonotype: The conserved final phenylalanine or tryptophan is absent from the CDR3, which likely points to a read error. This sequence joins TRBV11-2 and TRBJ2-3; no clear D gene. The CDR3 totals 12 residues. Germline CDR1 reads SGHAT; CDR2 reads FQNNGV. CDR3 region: CASSYGADTQYL. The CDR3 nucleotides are TGTGCCAGCAGCTACGGCGCAGATACCCAGTATTTG.

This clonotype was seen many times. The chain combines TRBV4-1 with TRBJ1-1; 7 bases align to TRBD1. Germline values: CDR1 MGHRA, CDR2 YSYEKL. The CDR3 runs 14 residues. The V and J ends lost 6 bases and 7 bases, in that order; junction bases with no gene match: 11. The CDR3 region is CASSRTGAPHEAFF. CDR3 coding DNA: TGCGCCAGCAGTCGTACAGGGGCCCCTCATGAAGCTTTCTTT.

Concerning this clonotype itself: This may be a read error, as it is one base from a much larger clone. The CDR3 sequence is CASAERSGTEASF. The CDR3 DNA is TGTGCCAGCGCAGAAAGATCAGGCACTGAAGCTTCCTTT. V is TRBV6-2 or TRBV6-3 and J is TRBJ1-1, with D unclear. The CDR3 contains 13 residues. Germline-derived CDR1 and CDR2 are MNHEY and SVGEGT.

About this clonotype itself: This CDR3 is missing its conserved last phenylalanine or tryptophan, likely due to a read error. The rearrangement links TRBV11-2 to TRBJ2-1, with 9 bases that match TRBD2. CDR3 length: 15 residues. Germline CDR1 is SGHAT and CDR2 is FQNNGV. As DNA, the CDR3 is TGTGCCAGCAGCTTTCTAGCGGGAAGGAGGAATGAACAGTTCATC. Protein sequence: CASSFLAGRRNEQFI.

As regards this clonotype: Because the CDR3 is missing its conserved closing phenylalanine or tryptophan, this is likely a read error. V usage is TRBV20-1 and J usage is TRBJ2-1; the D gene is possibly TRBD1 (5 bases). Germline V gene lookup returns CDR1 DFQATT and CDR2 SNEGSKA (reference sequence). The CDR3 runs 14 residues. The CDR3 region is CRALRTPSYNEQFL. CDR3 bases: TGCAGAGCTCTTAGGACACCGTCCTACAATGAGCAGTTCCTC.

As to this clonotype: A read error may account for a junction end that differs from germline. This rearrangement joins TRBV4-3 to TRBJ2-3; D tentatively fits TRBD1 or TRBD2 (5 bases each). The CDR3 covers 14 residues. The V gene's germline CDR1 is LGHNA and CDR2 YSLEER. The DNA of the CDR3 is TGCACCAGCAGCACCCTCGGGGCGCCCTATACGCAGTATTTT. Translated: CTSSTLGAPYTQYF.